Listed below are T cell receptor beta chains from one sample, sequenced in a study of identical twins. TCRdb analysed the 5' RACE reads with MiXCR anew, one entry per CDR3 protein. The top ten clones hold about 0.27% of a sample with 1.5 million to 2 million distinct CDR3 sequences, under 35% of them seen once. Material for sequencing was cord blood. Source of these receptors: a newborn girl in good health. CDR3s include the opening cysteine and the closing phenylalanine or tryptophan.

>10|TRBV20-1
CSARAQSAFF
>14|TRBV29-1
CSVESRQTKNIQYF
>13|TRBV9
CASSRTWGGRAFF
>16|TRBV6-1
CASRGGTSGNYNEQFF
>14|TRBV20-1
CSAGDFQNTGELFF
>14|TRBV6-2/TRBV6-3
CASSYSPTYYGYTF
>11|TRBV12-3/TRBV12-4
CASSSTQGQYF
>16|TRBV2
CASSDATSGRVYEQYF
>13|TRBV24-1
CALGSGRANEQYF
>12|TRBV7-9
CASSRQDYTQYF